This passage covers 26 T cell receptor beta chains from one sample sequenced in a study of T cell responses to AZD1222 COVID-19 vaccine. The assay was immunoSEQ multiplex PCR, and TCRdb's table has in-frame clones only and misses some. The sample lists 140,000 or so clones; around 90% were seen once. This material consisted of peripheral blood, taken 28 days after the second dose of the MenACWY control vaccine. The receptors originated from an adult who received the MenACWY meningococcal vaccine as a control.

The sample holds a few counts of this clone. The gene calls are TRBV2 and TRBJ1-1; unclear D gene. CDR1 and CDR2 from the germline V gene are SNHLY and FYNNEI. The CDR3 extends over 14 amino acids. Trimming removed 8 bases from V and 4 bases from J, with 17 bases in between. CDR3 nucleotide sequence: TGTGCCAGCGCTGCGTTGGAGAGCGGCACTGAAGCTTTCTTT. It is translated as CASAALESGTEAFF.

The chain links TRBV6-2 or TRBV6-3 to TRBJ2-5; maybe TRBD1 (5 bases). Trimming took off 5 bases at V and 2 bases at J, with 9 bases between the two ends. The germline V gene has CDR1 MNHEY and CDR2 SVGEGT. The CDR3 runs 13 residues. The CDR3 here is CASSKQDQETQYF. The CDR3 DNA sequence: TGTGCCAGCAGTAAACAGGATCAAGAGACCCAGTACTTC.

The chain couples TRBV28 to TRBJ2-2, with 8 bases matching TRBD1. Trimming took 7 bases from V and 6 from J; bases not matched to a gene: 13. This CDR3 region has 16 residues. Germline CDR1 MDHEN, CDR2 SYDVKM. Here the CDR3 DNA reads TGTGCCAGCAATTTTAGGCAGGGGGCTGGAGCCGGGGAGCTGTTTTTT. It is translated as CASNFRQGAGAGELFF.

The chain links TRBV5-4 to TRBJ2-3; D may be TRBD1 (8 bases). CDR1 SGHNT and CDR2 YYREEE come from the germline V gene (reference sequence). There are 14 residues in the CDR3. With 5 bases removed from V and 4 bases from J, the gap between germline ends came to 14 bases. In DNA form, the CDR3 reads TGTGCCAGCAGTACAGGGGGGGGAGCAGATACGCAGTATTTT. Its translation: CASSTGGGADTQYF.

V gene TRBV5-5 combines with J gene TRBJ2-7, with 7 bases that match TRBD1. Germline CDR1 SGHKS, CDR2 YYEKEE (reference sequence). This CDR3 region has 15 residues. The V segment lost 5 bases and the J segment 0 bases; nucleotides outside the gene matches: 8. CDR3 in amino acids: CASRSGQQNSYEQYF. The CDR3 DNA follows: TGTGCCAGCAGGTCGGGACAGCAAAACTCCTACGAGCAGTACTTC.

The rearrangement joins TRBV19 to TRBJ1-6, with a weak D call TRBD1 (5 bases). The CDR3 runs 14 residues. Germline loops: CDR1 LNHDA, CDR2 SQIVND (reference sequence). V dropped 7 bases and J dropped 7 bases, with 14 bases sitting between them. CDR3 bases: TGTGCCAGTACCCCGATCGGGGCCAATTCACCCCTCCACTTT. Amino acids: CASTPIGANSPLHF.

This rearrangement joins TRBV6-6 to TRBJ2-5; TRBD1 aligns across 7 bases. Trimming at V came to 5 bases and at J to 4 bases, leaving 7 bases not matched to a gene. The CDR3 totals 14 residues. Per the germline V gene, CDR1 is MNHNY and CDR2 is SVGAGI (reference sequence). DNA of the CDR3: TGTGCCAGCAGTGTTCGGACAGGCCGAGAGACCCAGTACTTC. This translates into CASSVRTGRETQYF.

This chain links TRBV6-6 with TRBJ1-4; 9 bases align to TRBD1. The germline V gene has CDR1 MNHNY and CDR2 SVGAGI (reference sequence). The J segment lost 6 bases and the V segment lost 6 bases, leaving 5 bases of the junction unmatched. The CDR3 spans 14 residues. As DNA, the CDR3 is TGTGCCAGCAGCGTACAGGGGGCGGATGAAAAACTGTTTTTT. Encoded protein: CASSVQGADEKLFF.

The chain uses TRBV6-5 and TRBJ1-3; D gene uncertain. V was trimmed by 2 bases and J by 4 bases, leaving 15 bases between them. Germline CDR1 reads MNHEY; CDR2 reads SVGAGI. The CDR3 has 16 residues. CDR3 DNA: TGTGCCAGCAGTTACCACCCGGACGAGCCCGGAAACACCATATATTTT. Translating gives CASSYHPDEPGNTIYF.

The rearrangement links TRBV3-1 (or the pseudogene TRBV3-2) to TRBJ2-1; no firm D call. Trimming removed 2 bases from V and 0 bases from J, with 5 bases in between. CDR1 is LGHDT and CDR2 is YNNKEL in the germline V gene (reference sequence). CDR3 length: 14 residues. The CDR3 DNA reads as TGTGCCAGCAGCCAACAGAGCTCCTACAATGAGCAGTTCTTC. It encodes CASSQQSSYNEQFF.

This chain connects TRBV5-1 to TRBJ2-2; 8 bases fit TRBD1. The CDR3 spans 16 residues. Germline-derived CDR1 and CDR2 are SGHRS and YFSETQ. V shed 5 bases, J shed 0 bases, and the junction held 6 bases outside the gene matches. The CDR3 sequence is CASSPRTGSNTGELFF. The CDR3 DNA follows: TGCGCCAGCAGTCCTCGGACAGGGTCGAACACCGGGGAGCTGTTTTTT.

The chain carries TRBV6-1 and TRBJ2-2, with D unresolved. Germline V CDR1 and CDR2: MNHNS, SASEGT. CDR3 length: 13 residues. Trimming cost V 1 base and J 5 bases, with 5 bases left between them. CDR3 protein: CASSEVRTGELFF. The CDR3 DNA reads as TGTGCCAGCAGTGAAGTAAGGACCGGGGAGCTGTTTTTT.

The chain recombines TRBV7-9 with TRBJ1-4; D ambiguous. CDR3 length equals 17 residues. Germline V gene lookup returns CDR1 SEHNR and CDR2 FQNEAQ (reference sequence). V was trimmed by 2 bases and J by 0 bases, leaving 13 bases between them. The CDR3 loop reads CASSLRGRLTTNEKLFF. As DNA, the CDR3 is TGTGCCAGCAGCTTACGTGGACGGCTTACAACTAATGAAAAACTGTTTTTT.

This chain joins TRBV5-4 and TRBJ2-7, with 13 bases lining up with TRBD2. The CDR3 covers 15 residues. CDR1 and CDR2 from the germline V gene are SGHNT and YYREEE (reference sequence). Trimming at V came to 4 bases and at J to 6 bases, leaving 7 bases not matched to a gene. CDR3 region: CASSPTGTSGTEQYF. CDR3 coding DNA: TGTGCCAGCAGCCCCACCGGGACTAGCGGGACCGAGCAGTACTTC.

The V call is TRBV7-9, the J call TRBJ2-7; D unclear. The V gene's germline CDR1 is SEHNR and CDR2 FQNEAQ (reference sequence). Trimming stripped 5 bases from V and 3 bases from J, with 11 bases between. This CDR3 has 13 residues. The CDR3 DNA follows: TGTGCCAGCAGCAGGGTATTAGTCTACGAGCAGTACTTC. Its translation is CASSRVLVYEQYF.

This sequence joins TRBV6-5 and TRBJ1-1; D is unclear. V was pared by 4 bases and J by 1 base, with 10 bases between. Per germline, CDR1 MNHEY and CDR2 SVGAGI. The CDR3 is 14 amino acids. CDR3 sequence reads: CASSFDLRNTEAFF. The CDR3 coding sequence is TGTGCCAGCAGTTTTGACTTACGGAACACTGAAGCTTTCTTT.

This chain connects TRBV28 to TRBJ2-7; 11 positions match TRBD2. The CDR3 totals 16 residues. The germline V gene encodes CDR1 MDHEN and CDR2 SYDVKM. Trimming cost V 6 bases and J 2 bases; bases outside gene matches: 9. As DNA, the CDR3 is TGTGCCAGCAGGGGTAGCGGGAGGGTCCCTACCTACGAGCAGTACTTC. Protein: CASRGSGRVPTYEQYF.

The gene calls are TRBV6-2 or TRBV6-3 and TRBJ1-2; D gene unclear. The length of the CDR3 is 17 residues. Between the trimmed V and J ends, which lost 6 bases and 8 bases, there was a span of 28 bases. CDR1 MNHEY and CDR2 SVGEGT come from the germline V gene. The CDR3 reads CASSPPPPGERRRGYTF. As DNA, the CDR3 is TGTGCCAGCAGCCCTCCCCCGCCCGGGGAGAGGAGACGCGGCTACACCTTC.

The gene calls are TRBV5-6 and TRBJ2-7; D uncertain. V shed 3 bases and J shed 2 bases, with 18 bases lying between them. The CDR3 spans 16 residues. Germline V gene sequence: CDR1 SGHDT, CDR2 YYEEEE. Here the CDR3 reads CASSSGTFGIPYEQYF. The CDR3 DNA is TGTGCCAGCAGCTCCGGCACCTTTGGGATTCCCTACGAGCAGTACTTC.

The chain has TRBV2 and TRBJ1-1; D remains ambiguous. This CDR3 is 14 amino acids long. Germline V gene lookup returns CDR1 SNHLY and CDR2 FYNNEI. Trimming removed 7 bases from V and 0 bases from J, with 12 bases in between. The CDR3 DNA reads TGTGCCAGCAACCTAAAGGCGATGAACACTGAAGCTTTCTTT. Encoded protein: CASNLKAMNTEAFF.

V usage is TRBV7-2 and J usage is TRBJ1-4; 7 nucleotides line up with TRBD1. V lost 5 bases and J lost 3; bases outside the gene matches: 6. In germline, CDR1 is SGHTA, CDR2 FQGNSA. The length of the CDR3 is 15 residues. CDR3 coding DNA: TGTGCCAGCAGCATCAGACAGGGTGCTAATGAAAAACTGTTTTTT. It yields the protein CASSIRQGANEKLFF.

V and J are TRBV5-6 and TRBJ2-7, with D perhaps assigned TRBD1 or TRBD2 (6 bases each). Germline values: CDR1 SGHDT, CDR2 YYEEEE. V lost 1 base to trimming and J lost 0 bases, with 11 bases between them. The length of the CDR3 is 15 residues. The CDR3 region is CASSLFGGPSYEQYF. The DNA for the CDR3 is TGTGCCAGCAGCTTGTTTGGGGGGCCCTCCTACGAGCAGTACTTC.

The V and J genes are TRBV28 and TRBJ2-7; the match to TRBD1 covers 8 bases. The CDR3 is made up of 18 amino acids. Germline trimming cut 7 bases from V and 2 bases from J; bases unmatched to any gene: 19. From germline, CDR1 is MDHEN and CDR2 SYDVKM. The CDR3 DNA is TGTGCCAGCACCCGCATTGGACAGGGTTTGGAAGGGCCCTACGAGCAGTACTTC. Its protein is CASTRIGQGLEGPYEQYF.

The chain employs TRBV10-3 and TRBJ1-4; D not certain. CDR1 is ENHRY and CDR2 is SYGVKD in the germline V gene. CDR3 length: 15 amino acids. V lost 0 bases and J lost 8, with 13 bases in between. CDR3 residues: CAISESWGSGEKLFF. CDR3 bases: TGTGCCATCAGTGAGTCCTGGGGATCGGGGGAAAAACTGTTTTTT.

The rearrangement joins TRBV14 to TRBJ2-2, with 7 bases that match TRBD1. This CDR3 contains 17 residues. The V gene end was trimmed by 5 bases and the J gene end by 3 bases; junction bases not matched to a gene: 12. Germline CDR1 SGHDN, CDR2 FVKESK. CDR3 sequence (DNA): TGTGCCAGCAGCTACTTCAGGCGTACAGGGGACACCGGGGAGCTGTTTTTT. Translating it yields CASSYFRRTGDTGELFF.

The V call is TRBV2, the J call TRBJ2-5; the match to TRBD2 covers 7 bases. J was trimmed by 5 bases and V by 4 bases; bases with no gene match: 4. The CDR3 contains 13 residues. Germline V gene lookup returns CDR1 SNHLY and CDR2 FYNNEI. The CDR3 sequence is CASSGGGSETQYF. CDR3 DNA sequence: TGTGCCAGCAGTGGGGGGGGATCGGAGACCCAGTACTTC.